This TCR beta chain stems from a study of circulating CD8 cells and anti-PD-1 response in melanoma. TCR libraries were prepared from approximately 15 ng of total RNA with the QIAseq Immune Repertoire TCR panel. TCRdb recomputed calls from the reads with MiXCR, one row per CDR3 protein. The sample records roughly 2,400 distinct CDR3 sequences, roughly 6.1% being singletons. Sorting of live CD3+CD8+TCRalphabeta+ cells by PD-1 and/or TIGIT gave four subsets. Germline V gives CDR1 LNHDA, CDR2 SQIVND (reference sequence). The V gene lost 1 base and the J gene lost 5 bases, with 5 bases spanning the gap. The CDR3 spans 13 residues.

The chain is built from TRBV19 and TRBJ2-2; D is undetermined. The origin of this receptor is a human donor with melanoma. Here the sequenced sample was CD8+ T cells from PBMCs, taken at baseline or after one month of anti-PD-1 therapy (not recorded which). The chain's CDR3 is CASSIASTGELFF. In nucleotides, the CDR3 is TGTGCCAGTAGTATAGCGAGTACCGGGGAGCTGTTTTTT.